The rows below give T cell receptor beta chains drawn from one sample of a study of control samples from healthy donors and cancer patients. The assay was immunoSEQ multiplex PCR, and TCRdb's table has in-frame clones only and misses some. The data hold around 110,000 clones, with 93% observed a single time. Source material: blood. These receptors all stem from a young man in good health. CDR3s include the opening cysteine and the closing phenylalanine or tryptophan. Each record gives: clone size, J gene, V gene, D gene, CDR3 DNA, CDR3 protein. A D gene is named only where the DNA matches it firmly. Clone sizes are given selectively: once, few, many, or a class where the clone is expanded.

-	TRBJ1-1	TRBV9	-	TGTGCCAGCAGCTTTAGCTCGGGACTCCTGAACACTGAAGCTTTCTTT	CASSFSSGLLNTEAFF
-	TRBJ2-1	TRBV28	-	TGTGCCAGCAGCTCGTTCGGGACACGGTTGTTGAATGAGCAGTTCTTC	CASSSFGTRLLNEQFF
-	TRBJ1-6	TRBV7-9	-	TGTGCCAGCAGCTTTGATGGGGTGAGGAATTCACCCCTCCACTTT	CASSFDGVRNSPLHF
-	TRBJ2-5	TRBV5-1	-	TGCGCCAGCAGCTTTTACGGGGCGGGAGAGACCCAGTACTTC	CASSFYGAGETQYF
-	TRBJ1-3	TRBV19	-	TGTGCCAGTAGTACGTCGGGGCACTCTGGAAACACCATATATTTT	CASSTSGHSGNTIYF
-	TRBJ1-3	TRBV19	-	TGTGCCAGTAGTATCAGCAGCTCTGGAAACACCATATATTTT	CASSISSSGNTIYF
-	TRBJ1-1	TRBV5-1	-	TGCGCCAGCAGCTTGGGTCAGACTCTTCTTGTCAGTGAAGCTTTCTTT	CASSLGQTLLVSEAFF
once	TRBJ1-2	TRBV3-1/TRBV3-2	-	TGTGCCAGCAGCCACGATGGACTCCTCGGCTACACCTTC	CASSHDGLLGYTF
-	TRBJ1-1	TRBV28	-	TGTGCCAGCAGTTTACCGTGGGACACTGAAGCTTTCTTT	CASSLPWDTEAFF
-	TRBJ1-2	TRBV4-2	TRBD1	TGTGCCAGCAGCCAAGATGGGGCAGGGGGAAACTATGGCTACACCTTC	CASSQDGAGGNYGYTF
-	TRBJ1-1	TRBV12-3/TRBV12-4	-	TGTGCCAGCAGTTTACGGGTTACTGAAGCTTTCTTT	CASSLRVTEAFF
-	TRBJ2-6	TRBV12-2	-	TGTGCAACGAGGGGTCCAAGGTGCCTCTCTGTTCCTGGGGCCAACGTCCTGACTTTC	CATRGPRCLSVPGANVLTF
once	TRBJ1-5	TRBV7-2	TRBD1	TGTGCCAGCAGCGCGGACAGGGACCATCAGCCCCAGCATTTT	CASSADRDHQPQHF
once	TRBJ2-1	TRBV5-6	-	TGTGCCAGCAGATTCACCAGGGCAGGGCCCTACAATGAGCAGTTCTTC	CASRFTRAGPYNEQFF
once	TRBJ2-2	TRBV7-9	-	TGTGCCAGCAGGACAGTCACCGGGGAGCTGTTTTTT	CASRTVTGELFF
-	TRBJ1-2	TRBV24-1	-	TGTGCCACCAGTGACCAAAACACCGATATCTATGGCTACACCTTC	CATSDQNTDIYGYTF
-	TRBJ1-6	TRBV18	TRBD1	TGTGCCAGCTCACTTTCGAGAAGGGACAGGGGAGCACCCCTCCACTTT	CASSLSRRDRGAPLHF
-	TRBJ1-1	TRBV11-2	TRBD1	TGTGCCAGCAGCTTACGAAGGACAGGGCTTATGAACACTGAAGCTTTCTTT	CASSLRRTGLMNTEAFF
-	TRBJ1-2	TRBV19	TRBD1	TGTGCCAGTAGTAGAAGACAGGGATCGGAGGGCTACACCTTC	CASSRRQGSEGYTF
-	TRBJ1-2	TRBV2	-	TGTGCCGTTCCTCCGAGACACCCATCGACTATGGGCTACACCTTC	CAVPPRHPSTMGYTF
-	TRBJ2-1	TRBV5-1	-	TGCGCCAGCAGCTTGTGGCCGGGTTCCTACAATGAGCAGTTCTTC	CASSLWPGSYNEQFF
-	TRBJ1-3	TRBV6-2/TRBV6-3	-	TGTGCCAGCAGCTCACAGGGACGAAACACCATATATTTT	CASSSQGRNTIYF
once	TRBJ1-1	TRBV9	-	TGTGCCAGCGGCGGGGGGATGAACACTGAAGCTTTCTTT	CASGGGMNTEAFF
-	TRBJ2-5	TRBV11-3	-	TGTGCCAGCAGCCTCTCGGGCGGTACGTTGGAGACCCAGTACTTC	CASSLSGGTLETQYF
-	TRBJ2-6	TRBV5-1	-	TGCGCCAGCAGCTTGACTACGACATTCTCTGGGGCCAACGTCCTGACTTTC	CASSLTTTFSGANVLTF
-	TRBJ1-4	TRBV28	-	TGTGCCAGCAGTTCAGAATACGCAACTAATGAAAAACTGTTTTTT	CASSSEYATNEKLFF
-	TRBJ1-2	TRBV6-5	-	TGTGCCAGCAGTTACTCGATTTGGGCAGGGCACTATGGCTACACCTTC	CASSYSIWAGHYGYTF
-	TRBJ2-3	TRBV7-3	-	TGTGCCAGCAGCTTAGGGGGGAACACAGATACGCAGTATTTT	CASSLGGNTDTQYF
-	TRBJ1-1	TRBV2	-	TGTGCCAGCAGTCCCCCGGGACGCGGCACTGAAGCTTTCTTT	CASSPPGRGTEAFF
-	TRBJ1-6	TRBV23-1	-	TGCGCCCTTAGGTCCGTCCTTCCGGGGAGAAGAGATAATTCACCCCTCCACTTT	CALRSVLPGRRDNSPLHF
-	TRBJ1-5	TRBV23-1	-	TGCGCCAGTACGAGAGCTGAGGGGAAATATAGCAATCAGCCCCAGCATTTT	CASTRAEGKYSNQPQHF
-	TRBJ2-3	TRBV5-6	TRBD2	TGTGCCAGCAGCGCAGCGGGAAGCACAGATACGCAGTATTTT	CASSAAGSTDTQYF
once	TRBJ2-7	TRBV29-1	-	TGCAGCGTTGGGGGGTACTCATCCTACGAGCAGTACTTC	CSVGGYSSYEQYF
-	TRBJ2-3	TRBV20-1	-	TGCAGTGCTAGTTCACGGGGAATCGGCCCAGATACGCAGTATTTT	CSASSRGIGPDTQYF
-	TRBJ2-5	TRBV7-7	-	TGTGCCAGCAGCTTTGTTGTCGGTGAGACCCAGTACTTC	CASSFVVGETQYF
-	TRBJ2-1	TRBV27	TRBD2	TGTGCCAGCACTAAACCCCCTGGGGGGGGGAACAATGAGCAGTTCTTC	CASTKPPGGGNNEQFF
-	TRBJ1-1	TRBV30	TRBD1	TGTGCCTGGAGTCCAAACCGGGGACAGGGTAGGGCTTTCTTT	CAWSPNRGQGRAFF
-	TRBJ1-2	TRBV27	-	TGTGCCAGCAGCCCCCCGGGGGAAGGCTACACCTTC	CASSPPGEGYTF
-	TRBJ2-1	TRBV29-1	-	TGCAGCGTTGATGCTGGGATCTACAATGAGCAGTTCTTC	CSVDAGIYNEQFF
-	TRBJ1-5	TRBV6-5	-	TGTGCCAGCAGTTACAGGGGCAGTCAGCCCCAGCATTTT	CASSYRGSQPQHF
-	TRBJ1-5	TRBV6-4	-	TGTGCCAGCAGCCCTACATATTATAGCAATCAGCCCCAGCATTTT	CASSPTYYSNQPQHF
-	TRBJ2-1	TRBV6-5	-	TGTGCCAGCACCCGGACGTCCAATGAGCAGTTCTTC	CASTRTSNEQFF
-	TRBJ1-1	TRBV3-1/TRBV3-2	TRBD1	TGTGCCAGCAGCCTGGGGGACAGGGTAGGCACTGAAGCTTTCTTT	CASSLGDRVGTEAFF
-	TRBJ1-5	TRBV19	-	TGTGCCAGTAGTATATATCCAGGCTATAGCAATCAGCCCCAGCATTTT	CASSIYPGYSNQPQHF
-	TRBJ1-2	TRBV6-1	-	TGTGCCAGCAGTGAACAGGGGACAAGCGGCTACACCTTC	CASSEQGTSGYTF
-	TRBJ1-5	TRBV2	-	TGTGCCAGCACCCGACAGGCCAGCAATCAGCCCCAGCATTTT	CASTRQASNQPQHF
-	TRBJ1-1	TRBV3-1/TRBV3-2	TRBD1	TGTGCCAGCAGCTCAACCGGGACAGCGAACACTGAAGCTTTCTTT	CASSSTGTANTEAFF
-	TRBJ1-6	TRBV27	TRBD1	TGTGCCAGCAGATTAGGACAGGGTAGGAGCTACTATAATTCACCCCTCCACTTT	CASRLGQGRSYYNSPLHF
-	TRBJ2-7	TRBV11-2	TRBD1	TGTGCCAGCAGCCATTTACAGGGGATCGGCGAGCAGTACTTC	CASSHLQGIGEQYF
-	TRBJ2-3	TRBV3-1/TRBV3-2	-	TGTGCCAGCAGCCTTTCCTCGAGTACAGATACGCAGTATTTT	CASSLSSSTDTQYF
-	TRBJ1-6	TRBV2	-	TGTGCCAGCAGTGGATTGGGTGCCTATAATTCACCCCTCCACTTT	CASSGLGAYNSPLHF
few	TRBJ2-7	TRBV7-9	-	TGTGCCAGCAGCCCGTGGGAGGAGCAGTACTTC	CASSPWEEQYF
once	TRBJ2-5	TRBV28	TRBD2	TGTGCCAGCAGTTTAAACGGGGGGGCCGGGGAGACCCAGTACTTC	CASSLNGGAGETQYF
-	TRBJ1-1	TRBV19	-	TGTGCCAGTAGTAAGGGCCAGGGCCATTGGACTGAAGCTTTCTTT	CASSKGQGHWTEAFF
-	TRBJ1-2	TRBV12-3/TRBV12-4	-	TGTGCCAGCAGTCGCGGGAACTATGGCTACACCTTC	CASSRGNYGYTF
-	TRBJ1-2	TRBV5-1	-	TGCGCCAGCTCGAAGGAGGAGGGGGACTATGGCTACACCTTC	CASSKEEGDYGYTF
-	TRBJ1-2	TRBV19	-	TGTGCCAGTAGTATGGGGCAGAGCTATGGCTACACCTTC	CASSMGQSYGYTF
-	TRBJ2-1	TRBV2	TRBD1	TGTGCCAGCAGTGGGGACAGGGGTCACAATGAGCAGTTCTTC	CASSGDRGHNEQFF
-	TRBJ2-7	TRBV20-1	-	TGCAGTGCTAGAGATGGGTACGAGCAGTACTTC	CSARDGYEQYF